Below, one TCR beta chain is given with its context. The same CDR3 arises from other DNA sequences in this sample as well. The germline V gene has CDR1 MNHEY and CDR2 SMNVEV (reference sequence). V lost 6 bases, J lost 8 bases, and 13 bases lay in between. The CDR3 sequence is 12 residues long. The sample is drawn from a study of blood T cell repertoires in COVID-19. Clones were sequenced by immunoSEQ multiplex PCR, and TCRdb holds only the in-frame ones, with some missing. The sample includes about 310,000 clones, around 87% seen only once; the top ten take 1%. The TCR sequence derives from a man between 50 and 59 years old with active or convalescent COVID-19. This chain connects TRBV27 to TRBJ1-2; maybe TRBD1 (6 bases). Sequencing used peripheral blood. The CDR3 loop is CASSPLRGGYTF. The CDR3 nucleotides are TGTGCCAGCAGCCCCTTGAGGGGGGGCTACACCTTC.